The rows below give T cell receptor beta chains drawn from one sample of a study of CD8 T cells in Susac syndrome. TCRdb processed the immunoSEQ multiplex PCR reads anew with MiXCR; each CDR3 protein has one entry. The repertoire holds about 150,000 distinct CDR3 sequences, with approximately 93% as singletons. Sequencing was done on a sample of CD4+ T cells from PBMCs. The receptor set was obtained from a human donor with multiple sclerosis. Each CDR3 is given with its conserved first and last residue. D genes are given only for firm matches. The size of a clone is reported for some rows only, either as once, few or many, or as a class for expanded clones.

>.|TRBV11-2|TRBJ1-1|.|12
TGTGCCAGCAGCTTCACACAGGTTCCAGCTTTCTTT
CASSFTQVPAFF
>.|TRBV30|TRBJ2-7|few|14
TGTGCCTGGAGTAGGGGTTTGGGCGTCCTCGAGCAGTACTTC
CAWSRGLGVLEQYF
>.|TRBV5-1|TRBJ2-5|.|13
TGCGCCAGCAGCTCGGTACCCGAAGAGACCCAGTACTTC
CASSSVPEETQYF
>.|TRBV24-1|TRBJ2-5|.|16
TGTGCCACCAGTGACAGCCGGGACACCTCTCGGGAGACCCAGTACTTC
CATSDSRDTSRETQYF
>.|TRBV2|TRBJ1-4|.|15
TGTGCCAGCACGAGCCGACAAGGACTAAATGAAAAACTGTTTTTT
CASTSRQGLNEKLFF
>TRBD1|TRBV27|TRBJ1-1|.|13
TGTGCCAGCAGTCCCCCGGACAGGGGTAGAACTTTCTTT
CASSPPDRGRTFF
>.|TRBV3-1|TRBJ1-2|.|13
TGTGCCAGCAGCCATGAGGGTTACTATGGCTACACCTTC
CASSHEGYYGYTF
>TRBD1|TRBV6-6|TRBJ2-7|.|16
TGTGCCAGCAGTTCGAGACCGGGACAGTATTCCTACGAGCAGTACTTC
CASSSRPGQYSYEQYF
>.|TRBV6-2/TRBV6-3|TRBJ2-3|.|15
TGTGCCACTACCCGGGACGGGGGAAGCACAGATACGCAGTATTTT
CATTRDGGSTDTQYF
>.|TRBV15|TRBJ1-1|.|15
TGTGCCACCAGCAGACCCACAAGGGATGGATCTGAAGCTTTCTTT
CATSRPTRDGSEAFF
>.|TRBV12-3/TRBV12-4|TRBJ2-7|.|14
TGTGCCAGCAGTTCGGGGGTGAACTCCTACGAGCAGTACTTC
CASSSGVNSYEQYF
>.|TRBV3-1|TRBJ2-5|.|16
TGTGCCAGCAGCCAAATACTCGGGACACTTGGGGAGACCCAGTACTTC
CASSQILGTLGETQYF
>.|TRBV29-1|TRBJ1-2|.|14
TGCAGCGTTGAAGTAGGGTGGGGGGTCGATGGCTACACCTTC
CSVEVGWGVDGYTF
>.|TRBV20-1|TRBJ2-5|.|13
TGCAGTGCTAGAGTTCCCGGACGAGAGACCCAGTACTTC
CSARVPGRETQYF
>.|TRBV20-1|TRBJ2-7|.|11
TGCAGTGCTAGCGGTTCGTACGAGCAGTACTTC
CSASGSYEQYF
>TRBD1|TRBV4-1|TRBJ2-7|few|21
TGCGCCAGCAGCCGAGATTGGAGCCGGGACAGGGGGCTTCGAACCTCCTACGAGCAGTACTTC
CASSRDWSRDRGLRTSYEQYF
>.|TRBV5-1|TRBJ1-4|.|13
TGCGCCAGCAGGACGGGCGGGGGCGAAAAACTGTTTTTT
CASRTGGGEKLFF
>.|TRBV20-1|TRBJ2-5|.|15
TGCAGTGCTACCACTTTAAGACACCCACAAGAGACCCAGTACTTC
CSATTLRHPQETQYF
>.|TRBV27|TRBJ2-2|.|14
TGTGCCAGCAGTTTCCAACATATCACCGGGGAGCTGTTTTTT
CASSFQHITGELFF
>TRBD2|TRBV12-3/TRBV12-4|TRBJ2-5|.|14
TGTGCCAGCAGGTCAGCGGGAAGGGACGGGACCCAGTACTTC
CASRSAGRDGTQYF
>TRBD2|TRBV28|TRBJ2-1|.|16
TGTGCCAGCAGTTCACCGTGGACTAGCGGGAGCGATGAGCAGTTCTTC
CASSSPWTSGSDEQFF
>TRBD1|TRBV5-1|TRBJ2-1|.|15
TGCGCCAGCAGCTCCTGGACAGGGGCCTTAAATGAGCAGTTCTTC
CASSSWTGALNEQFF
>.|TRBV12-3/TRBV12-4|TRBJ2-4|.|16
TGTGCCAGCAGTTTATCAACAGGGTCGACCAAAAACATTCAGTACTTC
CASSLSTGSTKNIQYF
>TRBD1|TRBV3-1|TRBJ2-7|.|14
TGTGCCAGCAGCCCCGTCGGGACAGCCTACGAGCAGTACTTC
CASSPVGTAYEQYF
>.|TRBV4-1|TRBJ2-1|once|14
TGCGCCAGCAGCCTCGTGGATCCCTACAATGAGCAGTTCTTC
CASSLVDPYNEQFF
>.|TRBV29-1|TRBJ2-5|few|11
TGCAGCCCCGTGGAGGGGGAGACCCAGTACTTC
CSPVEGETQYF
>.|TRBV30|TRBJ2-1|.|11
TGTGCCTGGAGTACCCAGAATGAGCAGTTCTTC
CAWSTQNEQFF
>.|TRBV3-1|TRBJ2-3|once|14
TGTGCCAGCAGCCAAGTCTCGGGTACCGCCACGCAGTATTTT
CASSQVSGTATQYF
>TRBD1|TRBV4-3|TRBJ1-2|.|14
TGCGCCAGCAGCCAAGACGTGGGACAGTATGGCTACACCTTC
CASSQDVGQYGYTF
>.|TRBV6-2/TRBV6-3|TRBJ1-5|.|13
TGTGCCAGCATAGGCACCAGCAATCAGCCCCAGCATTTT
CASIGTSNQPQHF
>.|TRBV5-8|TRBJ1-2|once|13
TGTGCCAGCAGCTGGAGGAATGAGGATGGCTACACCTTC
CASSWRNEDGYTF
>.|TRBV20-1|TRBJ1-5|.|15
TGCAGTGCTAGAGATCGGCGTTCAGGGGATCAGCCCCAGCATTTT
CSARDRRSGDQPQHF
>.|TRBV5-1|TRBJ1-2|.|14
TGCGCCAGCAGCTTCGGAGATGCTAACTATGGCTACACCTTC
CASSFGDANYGYTF
>.|TRBV27|TRBJ2-1|.|14
TGTGCCAGCAGTTCACTAGCTACCTACAATGAGCAGTTCTTC
CASSSLATYNEQFF
>.|TRBV9|TRBJ1-2|.|17
TGTGCCAGCAGCGTAGTTGCCACCCTAGGCGTCAACTATGGCTACACCTTC
CASSVVATLGVNYGYTF
>TRBD1|TRBV5-1|TRBJ1-1|.|17
TGCGCCAGCAGCTTGGCCGGGACAGACCTCAGGAACACTGAAGCTTTCTTT
CASSLAGTDLRNTEAFF
>.|TRBV27|TRBJ2-1|.|15
TGTGCCAGCAGTTTAAACGGGAGAACCGGCAATGAGCAGTTCTTC
CASSLNGRTGNEQFF
>.|TRBV28|TRBJ2-7|.|16
TGTGCCAGCAGATTTGGGTTTGGGGGCAGTTCCTACGAGCAGTACTTC
CASRFGFGGSSYEQYF
>TRBD1|TRBV30|TRBJ2-3|.|13
TGTGCCTGCGGACAGGGGGCTCCAGATACGCAGTATTTT
CACGQGAPDTQYF
>.|TRBV5-1|TRBJ2-5|.|14
TGCGCCAGCAGCCCGGAGGGGGCGGGAGAGACCCAGTACTTC
CASSPEGAGETQYF
>.|TRBV11-2|TRBJ1-1|once|15
TGTGCCAGCACAACCCGACGGGGGCTAGGCACTGAAGCTTTCTTT
CASTTRRGLGTEAFF
>.|TRBV27|TRBJ1-3|.|15
TGTGCCAGCAGATCCTCGACGAGCTCTGGAAACACCATATATTTT
CASRSSTSSGNTIYF
>.|TRBV18|TRBJ1-6|.|15
TGTGCCAGCTCACCACGCGGGGAGAATAATTCACCCCTCCACTTT
CASSPRGENNSPLHF
>.|TRBV5-4|TRBJ2-3|.|14
TGTGCCAGCAGCCAGGACTCGCGCACAGATACGCAGTATTTT
CASSQDSRTDTQYF
>TRBD1|TRBV7-6|TRBJ2-3|.|15
TGTGCCAGCAGTTACTCGACAGGGGGGACGGGGACGCAGTATTTT
CASSYSTGGTGTQYF
>.|TRBV2|TRBJ2-2|.|13
TGTGCCTCGGGGGAGCCCGCCGTGGTGAAGCTGTTTTTT
CASGEPAVVKLFF
>TRBD1|TRBV30|TRBJ1-5|.|18
TGTGCCTGGAGTGTGAGGGACAGGGACGTTTTCGATAATCAGCCCCAGCATTTT
CAWSVRDRDVFDNQPQHF
>.|TRBV29-1|TRBJ1-3|.|17
TGCAGCATCTCAGGCCCGCGGGTATTATTCTCGGGAAACACCATATATTTT
CSISGPRVLFSGNTIYF
>TRBD1|TRBV5-1|TRBJ2-2|.|18
TGCGCCAGCAGCTTGGAGGGACAGGGGGCGACTAACACCGGGGAGCTGTTTTTT
CASSLEGQGATNTGELFF
>.|TRBV20-1|TRBJ2-5|.|14
TGCAGTGCTGAGCCTCGGACCAGACAAGAGACCCAGTACTTC
CSAEPRTRQETQYF